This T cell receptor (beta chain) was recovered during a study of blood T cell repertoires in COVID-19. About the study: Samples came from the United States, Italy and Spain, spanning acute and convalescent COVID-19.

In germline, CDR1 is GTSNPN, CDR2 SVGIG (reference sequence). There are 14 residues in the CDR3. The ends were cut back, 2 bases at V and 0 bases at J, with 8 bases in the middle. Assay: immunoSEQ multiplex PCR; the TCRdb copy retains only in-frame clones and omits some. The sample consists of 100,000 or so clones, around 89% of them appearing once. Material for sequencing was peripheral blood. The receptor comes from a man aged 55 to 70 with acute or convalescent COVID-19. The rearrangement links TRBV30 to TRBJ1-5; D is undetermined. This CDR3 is CAWSPLNSNQPQHF. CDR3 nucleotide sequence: TGTGCCTGGAGTCCCCTAAATAGCAATCAGCCCCAGCATTTT.